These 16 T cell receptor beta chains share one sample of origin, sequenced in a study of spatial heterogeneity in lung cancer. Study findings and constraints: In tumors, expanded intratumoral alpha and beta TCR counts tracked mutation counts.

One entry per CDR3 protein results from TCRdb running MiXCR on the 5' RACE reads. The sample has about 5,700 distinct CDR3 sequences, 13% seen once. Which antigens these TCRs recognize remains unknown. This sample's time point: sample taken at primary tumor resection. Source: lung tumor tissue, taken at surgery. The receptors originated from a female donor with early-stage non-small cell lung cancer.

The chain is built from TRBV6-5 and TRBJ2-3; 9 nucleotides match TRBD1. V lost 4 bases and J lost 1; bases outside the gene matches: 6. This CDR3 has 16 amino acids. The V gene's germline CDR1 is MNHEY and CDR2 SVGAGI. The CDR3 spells CASSFYWTGGTDTQYF. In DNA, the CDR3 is TGTGCCAGCAGTTTCTATTGGACAGGGGGCACAGATACGCAGTATTTT.

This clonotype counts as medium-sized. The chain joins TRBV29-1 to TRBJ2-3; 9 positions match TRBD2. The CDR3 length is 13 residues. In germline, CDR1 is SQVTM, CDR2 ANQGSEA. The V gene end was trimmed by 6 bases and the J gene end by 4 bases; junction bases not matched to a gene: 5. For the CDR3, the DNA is TGCAGCGTCAGTAGCGGGAGCGCAGATACGCAGTATTTT. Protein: CSVSSGSADTQYF.

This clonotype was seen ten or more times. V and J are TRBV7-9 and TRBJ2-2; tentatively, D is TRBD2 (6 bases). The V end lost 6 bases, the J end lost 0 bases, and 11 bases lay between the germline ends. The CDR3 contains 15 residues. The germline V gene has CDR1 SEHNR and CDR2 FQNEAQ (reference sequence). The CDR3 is CASRAGPSNTGELFF. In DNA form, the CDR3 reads TGTGCCAGCAGGGCGGGACCCTCGAACACCGGGGAGCTGTTTTTT.

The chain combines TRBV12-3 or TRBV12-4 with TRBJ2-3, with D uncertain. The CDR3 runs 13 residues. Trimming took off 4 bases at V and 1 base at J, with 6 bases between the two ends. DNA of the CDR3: TGTGCCAGCAGTTATCGGGGCACAGATACGCAGTATTTT. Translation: CASSYRGTDTQYF.

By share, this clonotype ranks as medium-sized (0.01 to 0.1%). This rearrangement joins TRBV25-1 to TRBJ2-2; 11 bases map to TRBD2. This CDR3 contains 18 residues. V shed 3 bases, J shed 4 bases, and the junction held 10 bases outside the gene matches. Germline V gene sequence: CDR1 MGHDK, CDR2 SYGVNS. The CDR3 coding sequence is TGTGCCAGCAGTGATCCCTCAATAGCGGGAGGGTTCACCGGGGAGCTGTTTTTT. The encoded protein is CASSDPSIAGGFTGELFF.

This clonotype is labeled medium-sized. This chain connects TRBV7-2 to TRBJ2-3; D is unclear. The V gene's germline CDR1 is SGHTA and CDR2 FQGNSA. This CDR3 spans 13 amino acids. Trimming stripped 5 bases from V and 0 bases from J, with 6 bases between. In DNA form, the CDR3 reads TGTGCCAGCAGCATCTTTAGCACAGATACGCAGTATTTT. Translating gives CASSIFSTDTQYF.

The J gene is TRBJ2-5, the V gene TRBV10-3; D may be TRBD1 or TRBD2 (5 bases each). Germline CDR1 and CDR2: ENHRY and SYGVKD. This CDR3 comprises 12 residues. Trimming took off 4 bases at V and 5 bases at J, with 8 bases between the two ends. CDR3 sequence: CAISGGSETQYF. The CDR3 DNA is TGTGCCATCAGTGGGGGGAGTGAGACCCAGTACTTC.

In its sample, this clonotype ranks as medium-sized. In DNA form, the CDR3 reads TGTGCCACCAGTTCATCAGAAGAGACCCAGTACTTC. The encoded protein is CATSSSEETQYF. This chain links TRBV15 with TRBJ2-5; D is undetermined. This CDR3 has 12 amino acids. V was clipped by 6 bases and J by 3 bases, with 8 bases between them. The V gene's germline CDR1 is LNHNV and CDR2 YYDKDF (reference sequence).

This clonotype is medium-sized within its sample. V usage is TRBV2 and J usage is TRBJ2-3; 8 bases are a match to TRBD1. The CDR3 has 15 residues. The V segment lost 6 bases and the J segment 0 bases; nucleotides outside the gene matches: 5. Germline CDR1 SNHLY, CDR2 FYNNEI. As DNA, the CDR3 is TGTGCCAGCAGCGGCGGACAGGGCAGCACAGATACGCAGTATTTT. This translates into CASSGGQGSTDTQYF. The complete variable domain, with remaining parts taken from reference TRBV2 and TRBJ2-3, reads EPEVTQTPSHQVTQMGQEVILRCVPISNHLYFYWYRQILGQKVEFLVSFYNNEISEKSEIFDDQFSVERPDGSNFTLKIRSTKLEDSAMYFCASSGGQGSTDTQYFGPGTRLTVL.

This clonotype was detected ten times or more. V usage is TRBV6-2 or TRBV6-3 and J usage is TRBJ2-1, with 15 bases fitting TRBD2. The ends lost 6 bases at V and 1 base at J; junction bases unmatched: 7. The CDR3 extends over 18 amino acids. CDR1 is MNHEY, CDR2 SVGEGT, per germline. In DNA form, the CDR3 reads TGTGCCAGCAGAGGACTAGCGGGAGGGTCGACTTCCTACAATGAGCAGTTCTTC. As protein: CASRGLAGGSTSYNEQFF.

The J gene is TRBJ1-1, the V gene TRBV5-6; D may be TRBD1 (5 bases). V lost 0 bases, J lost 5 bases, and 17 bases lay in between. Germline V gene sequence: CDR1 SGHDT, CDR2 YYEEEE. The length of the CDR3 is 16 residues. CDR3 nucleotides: TGTGCCAGCAGCTTGGAAGATGGGCAGGGTTGGACTGAAGCTTTCTTT. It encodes CASSLEDGQGWTEAFF.

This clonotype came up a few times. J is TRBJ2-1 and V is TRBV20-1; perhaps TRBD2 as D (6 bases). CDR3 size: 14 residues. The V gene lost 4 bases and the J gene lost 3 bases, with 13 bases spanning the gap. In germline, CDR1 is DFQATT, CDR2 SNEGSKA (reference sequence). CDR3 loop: CSAIPGLIYNEQFF. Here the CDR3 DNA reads TGCAGTGCTATCCCGGGACTCATCTACAATGAGCAGTTCTTC.

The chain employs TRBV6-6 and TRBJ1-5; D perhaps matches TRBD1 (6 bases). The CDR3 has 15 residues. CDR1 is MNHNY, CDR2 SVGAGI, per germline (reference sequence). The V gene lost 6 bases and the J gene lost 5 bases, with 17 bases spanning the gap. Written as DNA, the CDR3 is TGTGCCAGCAGCCCCCTTGGGGGGCCTGATCAGCCCCAGCATTTT. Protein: CASSPLGGPDQPQHF.

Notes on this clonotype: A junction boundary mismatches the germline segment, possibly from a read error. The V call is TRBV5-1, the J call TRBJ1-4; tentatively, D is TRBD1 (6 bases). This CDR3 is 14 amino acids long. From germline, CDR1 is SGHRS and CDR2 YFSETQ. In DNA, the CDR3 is TGTGCCAGCAGCTACCGGGGGGCCGCTGAGGAACTGTTTTTT. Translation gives CASSYRGAAEELFF.

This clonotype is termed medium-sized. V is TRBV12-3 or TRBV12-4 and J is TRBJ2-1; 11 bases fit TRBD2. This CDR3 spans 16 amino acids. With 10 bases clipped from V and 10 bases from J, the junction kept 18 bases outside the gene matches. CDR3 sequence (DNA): TGTGCCACTAAAAACTCAGGACTAGCGGGTACGTCGGAGCAGTTCTTC. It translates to CATKNSGLAGTSEQFF.

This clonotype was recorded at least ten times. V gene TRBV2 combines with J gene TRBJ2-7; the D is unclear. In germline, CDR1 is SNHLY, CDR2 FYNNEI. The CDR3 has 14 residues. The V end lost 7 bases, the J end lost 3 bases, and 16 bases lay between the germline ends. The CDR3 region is CASTLGRNNYEQYF. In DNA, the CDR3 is TGTGCCAGCACCCTGGGCAGAAATAACTACGAGCAGTACTTC.